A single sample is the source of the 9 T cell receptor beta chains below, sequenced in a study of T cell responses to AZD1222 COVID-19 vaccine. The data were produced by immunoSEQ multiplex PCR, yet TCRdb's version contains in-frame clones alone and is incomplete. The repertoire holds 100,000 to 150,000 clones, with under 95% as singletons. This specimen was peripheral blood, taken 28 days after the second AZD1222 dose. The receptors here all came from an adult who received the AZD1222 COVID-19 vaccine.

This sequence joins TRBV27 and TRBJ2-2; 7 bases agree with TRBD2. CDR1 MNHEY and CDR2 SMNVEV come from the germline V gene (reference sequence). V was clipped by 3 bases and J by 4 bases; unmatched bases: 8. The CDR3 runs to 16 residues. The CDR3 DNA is TGTGCCAGCAGTTTCACTGGGGGGGAACGCACCGGGGAGCTGTTTTTT. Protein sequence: CASSFTGGERTGELFF.

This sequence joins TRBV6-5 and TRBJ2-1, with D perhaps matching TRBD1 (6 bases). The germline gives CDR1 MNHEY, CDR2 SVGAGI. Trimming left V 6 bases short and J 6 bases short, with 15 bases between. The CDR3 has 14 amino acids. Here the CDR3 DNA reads TGTGCCAGCAGGGACAGCCGTGGGGCCAATGAGCAGTTCTTC. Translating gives CASRDSRGANEQFF.

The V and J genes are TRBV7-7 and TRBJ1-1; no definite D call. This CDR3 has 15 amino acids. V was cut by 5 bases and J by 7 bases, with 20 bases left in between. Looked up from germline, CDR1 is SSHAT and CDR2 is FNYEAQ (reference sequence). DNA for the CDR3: TGTGCCAGCAGCCCTTTCCCTAAAGACCGGGATGAAGCTTTCTTT. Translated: CASSPFPKDRDEAFF.

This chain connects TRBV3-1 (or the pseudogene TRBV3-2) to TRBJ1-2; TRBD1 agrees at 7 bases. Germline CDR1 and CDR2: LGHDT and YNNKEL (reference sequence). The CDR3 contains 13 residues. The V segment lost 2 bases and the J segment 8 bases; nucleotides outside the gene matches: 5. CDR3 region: CASSQLQGTGYTF. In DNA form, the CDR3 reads TGTGCCAGCAGCCAACTACAGGGGACAGGCTACACCTTC.

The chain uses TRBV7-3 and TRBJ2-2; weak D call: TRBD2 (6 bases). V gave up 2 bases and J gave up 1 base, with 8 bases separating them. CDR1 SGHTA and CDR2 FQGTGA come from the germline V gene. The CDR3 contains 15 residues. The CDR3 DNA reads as TGTGCCAGCAGCTTAGGACTACAGAACACCGGGGAGCTGTTTTTT. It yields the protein CASSLGLQNTGELFF.

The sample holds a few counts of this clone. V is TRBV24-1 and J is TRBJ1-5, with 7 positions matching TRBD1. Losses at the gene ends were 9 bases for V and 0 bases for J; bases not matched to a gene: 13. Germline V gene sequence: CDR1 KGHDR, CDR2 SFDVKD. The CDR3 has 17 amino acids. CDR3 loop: CATRYRLQGNSNQPQHF. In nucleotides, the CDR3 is TGTGCCACCCGTTACCGCCTACAGGGGAATAGCAATCAGCCCCAGCATTTT.

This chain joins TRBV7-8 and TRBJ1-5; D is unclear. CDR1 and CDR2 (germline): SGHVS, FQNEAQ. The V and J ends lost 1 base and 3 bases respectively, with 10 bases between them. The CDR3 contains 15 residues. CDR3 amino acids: CASSLGIENNQPQHF. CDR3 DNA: TGTGCCAGCAGCTTAGGCATAGAGAACAATCAGCCCCAGCATTTT.

CDR3 residues: CASSEGQVGNQPQHF. The CDR3 bases are TGTGCCAGCAGTGAAGGACAGGTAGGCAATCAGCCCCAGCATTTT. The J gene is TRBJ1-5, the V gene TRBV25-1, with TRBD1 matching over 7 bases. V dropped 2 bases and J dropped 2; count of bases not matched to a gene: 3. CDR3 length: 15 residues. CDR1 is MGHDK, CDR2 SYGVNS, per germline.

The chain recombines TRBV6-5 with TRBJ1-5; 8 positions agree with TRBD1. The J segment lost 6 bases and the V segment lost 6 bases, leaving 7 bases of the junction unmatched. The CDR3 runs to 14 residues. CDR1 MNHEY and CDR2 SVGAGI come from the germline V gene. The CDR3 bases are TGTGCCAGCAGATCGACAGGGGACGCTCAGCCCCAGCATTTT. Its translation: CASRSTGDAQPQHF.